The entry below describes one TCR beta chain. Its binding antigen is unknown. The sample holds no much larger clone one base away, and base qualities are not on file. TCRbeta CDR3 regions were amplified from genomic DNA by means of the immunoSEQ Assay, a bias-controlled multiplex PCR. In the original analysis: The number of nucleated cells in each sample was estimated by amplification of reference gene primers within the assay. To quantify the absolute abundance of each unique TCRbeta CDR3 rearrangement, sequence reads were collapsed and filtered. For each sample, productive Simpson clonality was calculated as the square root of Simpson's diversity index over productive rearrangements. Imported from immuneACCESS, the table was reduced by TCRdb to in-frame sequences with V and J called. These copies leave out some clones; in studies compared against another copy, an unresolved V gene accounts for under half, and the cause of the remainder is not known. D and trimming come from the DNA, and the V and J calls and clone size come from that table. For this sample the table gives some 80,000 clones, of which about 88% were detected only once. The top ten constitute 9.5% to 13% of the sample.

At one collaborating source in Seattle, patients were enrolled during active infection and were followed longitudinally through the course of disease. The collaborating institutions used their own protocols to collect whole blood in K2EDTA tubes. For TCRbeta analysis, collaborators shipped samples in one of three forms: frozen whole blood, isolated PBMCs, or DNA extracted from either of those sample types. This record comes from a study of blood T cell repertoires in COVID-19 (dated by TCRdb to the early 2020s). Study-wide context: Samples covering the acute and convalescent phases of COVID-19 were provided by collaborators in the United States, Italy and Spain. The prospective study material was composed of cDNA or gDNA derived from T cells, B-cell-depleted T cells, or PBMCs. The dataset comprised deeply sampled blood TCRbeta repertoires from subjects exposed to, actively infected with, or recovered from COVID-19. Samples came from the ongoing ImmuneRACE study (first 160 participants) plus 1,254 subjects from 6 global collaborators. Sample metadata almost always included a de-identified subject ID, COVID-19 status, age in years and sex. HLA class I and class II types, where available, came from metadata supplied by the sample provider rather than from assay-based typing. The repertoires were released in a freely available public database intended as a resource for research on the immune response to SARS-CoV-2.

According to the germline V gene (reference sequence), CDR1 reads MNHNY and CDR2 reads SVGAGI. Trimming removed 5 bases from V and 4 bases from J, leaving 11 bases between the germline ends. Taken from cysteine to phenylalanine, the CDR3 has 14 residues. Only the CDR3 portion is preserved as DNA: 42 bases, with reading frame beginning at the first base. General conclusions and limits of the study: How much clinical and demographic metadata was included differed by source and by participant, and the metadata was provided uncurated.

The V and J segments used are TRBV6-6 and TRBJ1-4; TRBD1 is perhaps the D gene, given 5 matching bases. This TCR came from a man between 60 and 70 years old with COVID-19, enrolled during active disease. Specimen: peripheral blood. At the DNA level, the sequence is TGTGCCAGCAGTCCCGGACAAATTAATGAAAAACTGTTTTTT. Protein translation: CASSPGQINEKLFF.